Listed below are T cell receptor beta chains from one sample, sequenced in a study of T cells after yellow fever vaccination. TCRdb analysed the 5' RACE reads with MiXCR anew, one entry per CDR3 protein. The sample yields about 360,000 distinct CDR3 sequences, roughly 6.2% seen once. The specimen comprised PBMCs, sampled 5 days after the yellow fever booster vaccination. Receptor source: a man younger than 45 who received the YFV17D yellow fever vaccine. Both conserved end residues are part of each CDR3. Fields, in order: V gene, J gene, CDR3 length, D gene, clone size, CDR3 protein, CDR3 DNA. A D gene is named only where the DNA matches it firmly. The size field is filled for only some rows; it gives once, few, many or a size class.

>TRBV29-1|TRBJ2-2|14|TRBD1|NA
CSVIAGGNTGELFF
TGCAGCGTTATAGCAGGGGGCAACACCGGGGAGCTGTTTTTT
>TRBV5-1|TRBJ2-7|15|TRBD2|many
CASSLVSSGTYEQYF
TGCGCCAGCAGCTTGGTGTCTAGCGGCACCTACGAGCAGTACTTC
>TRBV4-3|TRBJ1-2|15|TRBD1|many
CASSQDAQGGYGYTF
TGCGCCAGCAGCCAAGATGCCCAGGGGGGCTATGGCTACACCTTC
>TRBV5-1|TRBJ2-7|17|TRBD2|many
CASSPGTSGWSSYEQYF
TGCGCCAGCAGCCCTGGGACTAGCGGTTGGAGCTCCTACGAGCAGTACTTC
>TRBV20-1|TRBJ2-2|16|NA|NA
CSAPYGTPTNTGELFF
TGCAGTGCACCTTACGGGACTCCAACGAACACCGGGGAGCTGTTTTTT
>TRBV7-2|TRBJ2-2|13|NA|many
CASSLDWAGELFF
TGTGCCAGCAGCTTAGACTGGGCTGGGGAGCTGTTTTTT
>TRBV7-3|TRBJ2-1|15|NA|few
CASSLTRVFHNEQFF
TGTGCCAGCAGCTTAACCAGGGTGTTCCACAATGAGCAGTTCTTC
>TRBV20-1|TRBJ1-3|15|TRBD1|few
CSAQDRGLAGNTIYF
TGCAGTGCTCAAGACAGGGGGTTGGCCGGAAACACCATATATTTT
>TRBV10-3|TRBJ2-1|13|TRBD2|many
CAIRGREYNEQFF
TGTGCCATCAGGGGGCGGGAGTACAATGAGCAGTTCTTC
>TRBV12-3/TRBV12-4|TRBJ1-2|15|TRBD1|few
CASSPGGAGNYGYTF
TGTGCCAGCAGTCCAGGGGGCGCCGGTAACTATGGCTACACCTTC
>TRBV7-9|TRBJ2-1|15|TRBD2|NA
CASRDGLAFNDEQFF
TGTGCCAGCAGGGACGGACTAGCCTTTAACGATGAGCAGTTCTTC
>TRBV13|TRBJ2-3|16|NA|few
CASSIRLSGSGDTQYF
TGTGCCAGCAGCATCAGACTTAGCGGCAGCGGAGATACGCAGTATTTT
>TRBV7-2|TRBJ1-4|15|NA|many
CASSLGGLGREKLFF
TGTGCCAGCAGCTTAGGGGGTTTGGGTCGAGAAAAACTGTTTTTT
>TRBV7-9|TRBJ1-2|14|NA|many
CASSWRGLNYGYTF
TGTGCCAGCAGCTGGCGGGGACTCAACTATGGCTACACCTTC
>TRBV18|TRBJ2-1|14|NA|few
CASSLTTRDNEQFF
TGTGCCAGCTCACTAACCACACGGGACAATGAGCAGTTCTTC
>TRBV5-1|TRBJ1-1|13|NA|many
CASSVQGRAEAFF
TGCGCCAGCAGCGTACAGGGTCGCGCTGAAGCTTTCTTT
>TRBV12-3/TRBV12-4|TRBJ1-1|14|NA|many
CASPGGAGNTEAFF
TGTGCCAGCCCGGGCGGGGCCGGGAACACTGAAGCTTTCTTT
>TRBV7-9|TRBJ2-5|14|NA|many
CASLNSGRGETQYF
TGTGCCAGCTTAAACAGCGGGCGGGGAGAGACCCAGTACTTC
>TRBV4-3|TRBJ2-7|15|TRBD1|many
CASSPSGTGSYEQYF
TGCGCCAGCAGCCCTTCCGGGACAGGGTCCTACGAGCAGTACTTC
>TRBV20-1|TRBJ2-1|15|TRBD2|few
CSALPTSGTYNEQFF
TGCAGTGCTCTCCCGACTAGCGGGACGTACAATGAGCAGTTCTTC
>TRBV27|TRBJ1-2|15|NA|few
CASSLGGIGGAGYTF
TGTGCCAGCAGTTTAGGCGGTATTGGGGGCGCTGGCTACACCTTC
>TRBV18|TRBJ2-3|13|TRBD2|few
CASSPGDYPLGQF
TGTGCCAGCTCACCCGGGGACTACCCCCTCGGTCAATTT
>TRBV30|TRBJ2-2|14|TRBD1|many
CAWKQGINTGELFF
TGTGCCTGGAAACAGGGGATAAACACCGGGGAGCTGTTTTTT